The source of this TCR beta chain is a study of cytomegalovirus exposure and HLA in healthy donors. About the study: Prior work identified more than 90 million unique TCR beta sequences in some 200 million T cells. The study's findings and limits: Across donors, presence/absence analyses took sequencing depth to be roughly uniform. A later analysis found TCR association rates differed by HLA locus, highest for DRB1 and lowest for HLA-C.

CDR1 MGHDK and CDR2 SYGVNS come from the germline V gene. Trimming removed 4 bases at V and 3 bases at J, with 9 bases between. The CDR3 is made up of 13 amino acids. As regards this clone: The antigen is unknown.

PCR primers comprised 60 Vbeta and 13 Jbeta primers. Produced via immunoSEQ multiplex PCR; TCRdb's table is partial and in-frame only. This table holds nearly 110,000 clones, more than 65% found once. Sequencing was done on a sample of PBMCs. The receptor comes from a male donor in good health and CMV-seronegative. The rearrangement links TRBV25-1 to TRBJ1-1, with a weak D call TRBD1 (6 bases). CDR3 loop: CASSGQDDTEAFF. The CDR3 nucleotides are TGTGCCAGCAGTGGACAGGATGACACTGAAGCTTTCTTT. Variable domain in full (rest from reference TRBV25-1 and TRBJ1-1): EADIYQTPRYLVIGTGKKITLECSQTMGHDKMYWYQQDPGMELHLIHYSYGVNSTEKGDLSSESTVSRIRTEHFPLTLESARPSHTSQYLCASSGQDDTEAFFGQGTRLTVV.